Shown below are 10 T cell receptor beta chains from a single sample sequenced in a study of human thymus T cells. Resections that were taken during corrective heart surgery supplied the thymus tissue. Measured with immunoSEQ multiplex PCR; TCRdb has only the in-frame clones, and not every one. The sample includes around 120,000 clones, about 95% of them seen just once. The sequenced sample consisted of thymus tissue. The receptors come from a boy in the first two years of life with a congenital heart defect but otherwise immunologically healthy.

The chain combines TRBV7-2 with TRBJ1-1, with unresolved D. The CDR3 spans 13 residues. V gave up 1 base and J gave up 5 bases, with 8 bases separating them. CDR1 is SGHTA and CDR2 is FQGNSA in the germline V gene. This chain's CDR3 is CASSLDLTTEAFF. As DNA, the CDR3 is TGTGCCAGCAGCTTAGACTTGACAACTGAAGCTTTCTTT.

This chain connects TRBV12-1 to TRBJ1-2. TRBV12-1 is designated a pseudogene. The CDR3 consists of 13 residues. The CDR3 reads CASSSPRNYGYTF. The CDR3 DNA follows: TGTGCCAGCAGCTCTCCCCGTAACTATGGCTACACCTTC.

CDR3 sequence: CASSLGPNSYEQYF. The CDR3 DNA follows: TGTGCCAGCAGCCTCGGACCGAACTCCTACGAGCAGTACTTC. The chain uses TRBV27 and TRBJ2-7; no reliable D call. The CDR3 runs 14 residues. The germline V and J ends were trimmed by 6 bases and 0 bases, with 12 bases remaining between them. CDR1 MNHEY and CDR2 SMNVEV come from the germline V gene (reference sequence).

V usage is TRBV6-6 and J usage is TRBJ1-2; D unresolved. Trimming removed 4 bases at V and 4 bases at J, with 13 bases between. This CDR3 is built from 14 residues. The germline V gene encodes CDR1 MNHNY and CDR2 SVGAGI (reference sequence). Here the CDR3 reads CASSLTSGTYGYTF. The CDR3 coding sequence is TGTGCCAGCAGTTTAACCTCAGGAACCTATGGCTACACCTTC.

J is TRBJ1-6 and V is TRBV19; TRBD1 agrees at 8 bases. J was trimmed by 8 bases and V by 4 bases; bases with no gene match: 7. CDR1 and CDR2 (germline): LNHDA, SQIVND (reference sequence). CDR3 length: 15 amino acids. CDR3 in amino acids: CASSSQGASHSPLHF. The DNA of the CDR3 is TGTGCCAGTAGTAGTCAGGGGGCCAGCCATTCACCCCTCCACTTT.

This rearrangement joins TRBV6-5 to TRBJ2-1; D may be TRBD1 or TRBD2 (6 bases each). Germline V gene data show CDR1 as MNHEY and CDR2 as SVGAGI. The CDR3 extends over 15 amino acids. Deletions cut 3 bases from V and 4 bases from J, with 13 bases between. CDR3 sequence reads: CASSYSGAGYNEQFF. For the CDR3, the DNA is TGTGCCAGCAGTTATTCGGGGGCCGGGTACAATGAGCAGTTCTTC.

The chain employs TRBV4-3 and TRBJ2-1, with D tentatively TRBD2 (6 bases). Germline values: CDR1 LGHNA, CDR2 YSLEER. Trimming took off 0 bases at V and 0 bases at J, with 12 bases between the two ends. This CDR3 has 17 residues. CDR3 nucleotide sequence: TGCGCCAGCAGCCAAGAGGAGGGATTTTTCTCCTACAATGAGCAGTTCTTC. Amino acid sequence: CASSQEEGFFSYNEQFF.

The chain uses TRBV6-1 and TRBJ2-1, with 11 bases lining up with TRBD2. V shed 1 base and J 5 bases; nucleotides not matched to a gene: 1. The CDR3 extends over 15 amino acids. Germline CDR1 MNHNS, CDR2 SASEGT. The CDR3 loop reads CASSEGGLADNEQFF. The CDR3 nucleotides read TGTGCCAGCAGTGAAGGGGGACTAGCGGACAATGAGCAGTTCTTC.

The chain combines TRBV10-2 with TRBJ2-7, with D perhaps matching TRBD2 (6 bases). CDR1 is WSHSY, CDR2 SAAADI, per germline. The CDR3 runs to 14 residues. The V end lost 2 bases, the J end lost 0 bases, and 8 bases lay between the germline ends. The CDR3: CASSEMGGSYEQYF. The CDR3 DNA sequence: TGCGCCAGCAGTGAGATGGGGGGCTCCTACGAGCAGTACTTC.

The CDR3 DNA sequence: TGTGCCAGCGAGGGAGGGGCGGGGAATAACACAGATACGCAGTATTTT. Encoded protein: CASEGGAGNNTDTQYF. V usage is TRBV2 and J usage is TRBJ2-3, with 7 bases lining up with TRBD2. Germline V gene data show CDR1 as SNHLY and CDR2 as FYNNEI. There are 16 residues in the CDR3. J gave up 2 bases and V 8 bases, and 13 bases lay outside the gene matches.